The clone carrying this T cell receptor (beta chain) was seen at least ten times. This sample is part of a study of liver allograft versus peripheral blood T cells. On the study more broadly: Comparative analysis was performed on T cell receptor repertoires from transplanted livers and from recipients' peripheral blood.

TCRdb reanalysed the reads using MiXCR and keeps one entry per CDR3 protein. The data hold approximately 16,000 distinct CDR3 sequences, with 20% to 25% observed a single time. CDR3 size: 16 residues. Per the germline V gene, CDR1 is KGHSH and CDR2 is LQKENI. With V trimmed by 6 bases and J by 1 base, 8 bases remained unmatched. This TCR was recovered from a human patient who had a liver transplant. The graft donor may have contributed some T cells. V usage is TRBV18 and J usage is TRBJ1-5, with 8 positions matching TRBD1. CDR3 residues: CASSLDRGGSNQPQHF. DNA for the CDR3: TGTGCCAGCTCCCTAGACAGGGGTGGAAGCAATCAGCCCCAGCATTTT. Combining the CDR3 with reference TRBV18 and TRBJ1-5 gives the whole variable domain NAGVMQNPRHLVRRRGQEARLRCSPMKGHSHVYWYRQLPEEGLKFMVYLQKENIIDESGMPKERFSAEFPKEGPSILRIQQVVRGDSAAYFCASSLDRGGSNQPQHFGDGTRLSIL.